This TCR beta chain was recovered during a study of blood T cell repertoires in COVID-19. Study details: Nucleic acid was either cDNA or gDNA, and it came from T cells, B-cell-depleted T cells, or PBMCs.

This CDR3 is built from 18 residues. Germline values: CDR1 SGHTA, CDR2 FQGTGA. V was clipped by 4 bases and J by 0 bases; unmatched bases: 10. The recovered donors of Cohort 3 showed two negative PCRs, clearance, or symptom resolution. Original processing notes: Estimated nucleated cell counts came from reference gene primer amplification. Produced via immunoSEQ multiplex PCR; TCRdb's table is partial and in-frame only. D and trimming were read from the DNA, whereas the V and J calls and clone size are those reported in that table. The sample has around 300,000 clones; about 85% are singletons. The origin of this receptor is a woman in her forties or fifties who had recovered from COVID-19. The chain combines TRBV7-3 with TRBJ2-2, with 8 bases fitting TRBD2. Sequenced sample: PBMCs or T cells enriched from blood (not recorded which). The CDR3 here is CASSSTSGLTANTGELFF. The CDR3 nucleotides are TGTGCCAGCAGCTCCACTAGCGGACTTACCGCGAACACCGGGGAGCTGTTTTTT.